These 21 T cell receptor beta chains share one sample of origin, sequenced in a study of blood T cell repertoires in COVID-19. Generated by immunoSEQ multiplex PCR, the TCRdb table keeps only in-frame clones and is missing some. This sample has 25,000 to 35,000 clones; approximately 85% occur once, and the top ten carry 5% to 7.5%. The sample was peripheral blood. The receptors here all came from a man in his fifties or sixties with active COVID-19.

This chain joins TRBV12-3 or TRBV12-4 and TRBJ2-1; TRBD2 agrees at 8 bases. The V and J ends lost 6 bases and 6 bases, in that order; junction bases with no gene match: 4. The CDR3 is 13 amino acids. The CDR3 is CASRGGRFNEQFF. The CDR3 DNA reads TGTGCCAGCAGGGGCGGGAGGTTCAATGAGCAGTTCTTC.

V and J are TRBV20-1 and TRBJ2-7; D is ambiguous. V dropped 3 bases and J dropped 5 bases, with 14 bases sitting between them. Germline CDR1 and CDR2: DFQATT and SNEGSKA (reference sequence). The CDR3 consists of 13 residues. CDR3 sequence reads: CSASVHSSNEQYF. In DNA, the CDR3 is TGCAGTGCTAGTGTCCATTCCTCTAACGAGCAGTACTTC.

This rearrangement joins TRBV30 to TRBJ2-2; 7 bases fit TRBD2. This CDR3 spans 15 amino acids. Trimming cost V 7 bases and J 1 base; bases outside gene matches: 9. Germline V CDR1 and CDR2: GTSNPN, SVGIG (reference sequence). Here the CDR3 reads CAFGGGLMNTGELFF. The CDR3 region has the DNA TGTGCCTTTGGGGGGGGACTAATGAACACCGGGGAGCTGTTTTTT.

This sequence joins TRBV28 and TRBJ2-1; 9 bases fit TRBD2. Germline CDR1 MDHEN, CDR2 SYDVKM. The CDR3 contains 14 residues. V was clipped by 7 bases and J by 4 bases; unmatched bases: 5. This chain's CDR3 is CASNPGLAYNEQFF. DNA of the CDR3: TGTGCCAGCAATCCCGGACTAGCGTACAATGAGCAGTTCTTC.

This chain joins TRBV7-2 and TRBJ2-1; 7 nucleotides agree with TRBD2. The CDR3 spans 11 residues. CDR1 is SGHTA, CDR2 FQGNSA, per germline. J gave up 10 bases and V 6 bases, and 3 bases lay outside the gene matches. The CDR3 DNA reads TGTGCCAGCAGGGCGGGGGAGGAGCAGTTCTTC. Encoded protein: CASRAGEEQFF.

The J gene is TRBJ2-3, the V gene TRBV7-3; 12 bases are a match to TRBD2. V shed 0 bases, J shed 3 bases, and the junction held 7 bases outside the gene matches. CDR1 is SGHTA, CDR2 FQGTGA, per germline. This CDR3 is built from 18 residues. For the CDR3, the DNA is TGTGCCAGCAGCTTAACGAGTTTCCTAGCGGGAGGGACAGATACGCAGTATTTT. Its protein product is CASSLTSFLAGGTDTQYF.

The J gene is TRBJ1-6, the V gene TRBV2; weak D call: TRBD1 (6 bases). This CDR3 region has 13 residues. Germline lookup yields CDR1 SNHLY and CDR2 FYNNEI. The V end was cut by 4 bases, the J end by 8 bases, with 9 bases between. The CDR3 DNA is TGTGCCAGCAGTGTAAACAGGGATTCACCCCTCCACTTT. Translation: CASSVNRDSPLHF.

This chain uses TRBV18 with TRBJ1-6; D is possibly TRBD1 (5 bases). Per the germline V gene, CDR1 is KGHSH and CDR2 is LQKENI. Deletions cut 2 bases from V and 9 bases from J, with 17 bases between. The CDR3 is made up of 16 amino acids. The CDR3 DNA sequence: TGTGCCAGCTCACCATCCCAGGCAGGGAAGAGTTCACCCCTCCACTTT. It specifies CASSPSQAGKSSPLHF.

This chain joins TRBV6-5 and TRBJ2-7; no firm D call. The CDR3 spans 11 residues. Germline V gene data show CDR1 as MNHEY and CDR2 as SVGAGI. Trimming took off 5 bases at V and 2 bases at J, with 4 bases between the two ends. The CDR3 spells CASSQTYEQYF. The DNA for the CDR3 is TGTGCCAGCAGTCAGACCTACGAGCAGTACTTC.

This clone was observed a few times. The chain couples TRBV12-5 to TRBJ2-2; tentative D call: TRBD2 (6 bases). Germline lookup yields CDR1 LGHNT and CDR2 FRNRAP. V lost 1 base and J lost 1, with 10 bases in between. The CDR3 sequence is 16 residues long. CDR3 amino acids: CASGLGHGGNTGELFF. The CDR3 region has the DNA TGTGCTAGTGGTTTGGGACACGGGGGGAACACCGGGGAGCTGTTTTTT.

V usage is TRBV15 and J usage is TRBJ2-7; 10 nucleotides match TRBD1. CDR1 and CDR2 from the germline V gene are LNHNV and YYDKDF (reference sequence). This CDR3 region has 15 residues. The V segment lost 5 bases and the J segment 2 bases; nucleotides outside the gene matches: 6. In DNA, the CDR3 is TGTGCCACCAGCTCCGCCGGACAGGGGGCCTACGAGCAGTACTTC. Its translation: CATSSAGQGAYEQYF.

The table lists this clone with a count of one. V usage is TRBV7-2 and J usage is TRBJ1-5, with unresolved D. V was cut by 5 bases and J by 0 bases, with 11 bases left in between. The CDR3 sequence is 15 residues long. Germline assignment: CDR1 SGHTA and CDR2 FQGNSA. CDR3 residues: CASSDSGRSNQPQHF. CDR3 nucleotide sequence: TGTGCCAGCAGCGATTCAGGTCGTAGCAATCAGCCCCAGCATTTT.

The rearrangement links TRBV7-9 to TRBJ1-4; 7 positions agree with TRBD1. The ends lost 5 bases at V and 8 bases at J; junction bases unmatched: 8. CDR1 and CDR2 (germline): SEHNR, FQNEAQ (reference sequence). This CDR3 spans 14 amino acids. The CDR3 coding sequence is TGTGCCAGCAGCGCGGGACAGTCTCGCGAAAAACTGTTTTTT. Amino acid sequence: CASSAGQSREKLFF.

The rearrangement links TRBV27 to TRBJ2-4; TRBD2 aligns across 10 bases. Germline CDR1 is MNHEY and CDR2 is SMNVEV (reference sequence). V shed 5 bases and J 8 bases; nucleotides not matched to a gene: 12. This CDR3 has 16 amino acids. The CDR3 spells CASSRTASGSLDIQYF. CDR3 sequence (DNA): TGTGCCAGCAGTCGCACCGCTAGCGGGAGTCTGGACATTCAGTACTTC.

The chain couples TRBV27 to TRBJ2-6; TRBD2 might be the D (6 bases). V lost 6 bases, J lost 0 bases, and 15 bases lay in between. CDR1 and CDR2 (germline): MNHEY, SMNVEV (reference sequence). The CDR3 runs to 17 residues. The DNA of the CDR3 is TGTGCCAGCAGGCGGGGATTGGGAAGCTCTGGGGCCAACGTCCTGACTTTC. Its protein product is CASRRGLGSSGANVLTF.

The J gene is TRBJ2-7, the V gene TRBV18; 10 bases line up with TRBD2. V gave up 4 bases and J gave up 2 bases; unmatched junction bases: 2. Germline-derived CDR1 and CDR2 are KGHSH and LQKENI. CDR3 length equals 14 residues. The CDR3 region is CASSRLAGPYEQYF. CDR3 nucleotides: TGTGCCAGCTCACGACTAGCGGGTCCCTACGAGCAGTACTTC.

This chain connects TRBV6-5 to TRBJ2-3; 9 bases agree with TRBD2. V gave up 2 bases and J gave up 5 bases; unmatched junction bases: 5. Germline V gene lookup returns CDR1 MNHEY and CDR2 SVGAGI. The CDR3 runs to 15 residues. In DNA, the CDR3 is TGTGCCAGCAGTTACGGAGCGGGAGGCATAGATACGCAGTATTTT. Amino acid sequence: CASSYGAGGIDTQYF.

The CDR3 loop is CASTVGQGRPEAFF. The DNA for the CDR3 is TGTGCCAGCACCGTGGGACAGGGGAGGCCTGAAGCTTTCTTT. The gene calls are TRBV2 and TRBJ1-1; 10 nucleotides line up with TRBD1. Germline V gene data show CDR1 as SNHLY and CDR2 as FYNNEI. This CDR3 has 14 amino acids. After removal of 7 bases from V and 6 bases from J, the junction contained 8 bases not matched to a gene.

This rearrangement joins TRBV7-8 to TRBJ1-4; weak D call: TRBD1 (5 bases). Deletions cut 5 bases from V and 5 bases from J, with 12 bases between. Germline CDR1 reads SGHVS; CDR2 reads FQNEAQ. The CDR3 contains 14 residues. The CDR3 bases are TGTGCCAGCAGCCGGACAACCTACAATGAAAAACTGTTTTTT. It is translated as CASSRTTYNEKLFF.

Sample share makes this clone medium-sized. V usage is TRBV6-5 and J usage is TRBJ1-1; 9 bases are shared with TRBD1. CDR1 is MNHEY, CDR2 SVGAGI, per germline. The V and J ends lost 5 bases and 7 bases, in that order; junction bases with no gene match: 11. This CDR3 has 15 residues. CDR3 sequence reads: CASSQQGAVSGEAFF. The CDR3 bases are TGTGCCAGCAGTCAACAGGGGGCAGTTTCTGGTGAAGCTTTCTTT.

The rearrangement links TRBV5-4 to TRBJ1-5, with D tentatively TRBD1 (5 bases). The CDR3 runs to 14 residues. V gave up 0 bases and J gave up 3 bases, with 7 bases separating them. Germline lookup yields CDR1 SGHNT and CDR2 YYREEE (reference sequence). CDR3 in DNA: TGTGCCAGCAGCTTGGCAGGGAACAATCAGCCCCAGCATTTT. Amino acids: CASSLAGNNQPQHF.